This T cell receptor beta chain was captured by sequencing in a study of blood T cell repertoires in COVID-19 (TCRdb year 2020). Background on the whole study: Samples covering the acute and convalescent phases of COVID-19 were provided by collaborators in the United States, Italy and Spain. Deeply sampled blood TCRbeta repertoires from subjects exposed to, actively infected with, or recovered from COVID-19 were included in the dataset. Where available, HLA class I and class II types were obtained from metadata supplied by the sample provider rather than from assay-based typing. Nearly every sample came with metadata listing a de-identified subject ID, COVID-19 status, age in years and sex. The samples were drawn from the first 160 participants of the ongoing ImmuneRACE study and from over 950 subjects provided by 6 global collaborators. The repertoires were released in a freely available public database meant as a resource for research on the immune response to SARS-CoV-2. The prospective study material was composed of cDNA or gDNA derived from T cells, B-cell-depleted T cells, or PBMCs. General findings and caveats noted by the study authors: The quantity of clinical and demographic metadata differed by source and by participant and was supplied without curation.

CDR1 and CDR2 were assigned from the germline V gene (reference sequence) as GTSNPN and SVGIG. Relative to germline, V is missing 0 bases and J is missing 4 bases, with 9 bases of the junction outside any gene match. From the cysteine through the phenylalanine, the CDR3 covers 16 amino acids. Only the CDR3 region is kept as DNA, spanning 48 bases read in frame from base 1. TCRbeta CDR3 regions were amplified from genomic DNA using the immunoSEQ Assay, a bias-controlled multiplex PCR. The authors' analysis ran thus. Within the assay, amplification of reference gene primers was used to estimate how many nucleated cells each sample contained. To quantify the absolute abundance of each unique TCRbeta CDR3 rearrangement, sequence reads were collapsed and filtered. For each sample, productive Simpson clonality was calculated as the square root of Simpson's diversity index over productive rearrangements. The table was pulled from immuneACCESS by TCRdb, which kept in-frame rearrangements only. Such tables lose some clones; where checked, under half of the loss comes from unresolved V genes, and the rest has no known cause. The D gene and trimming were derived from the DNA, and the V and J assignments and clone size from that table. The sample has about 310,000 clones on record, around 90% of them singletons. 1% of the sample rests with the top ten.

Worth noting for this clone: Its recognized antigen is unknown. No base-level quality is on record; no much larger clone is a single base apart.

Whole blood was collected in K2EDTA tubes by collaborating institutions according to the institutions' own protocols. Collaborator samples were shipped for TCRbeta analysis as frozen whole blood, isolated PBMCs, or DNA extracted from either sample type. Input material: peripheral blood. The sequence derives from a man in his fifties with active or convalescent COVID-19. The rearranged chain carries TRBV30 and TRBJ2-1; TRBD2 matches 7 bases in the middle. The bases are TGTGCCTGGAGTGTGGCCCTAGCGGTCAGATACAATGAGCAGTTCTTC. Translated, this gives CAWSVALAVRYNEQFF.